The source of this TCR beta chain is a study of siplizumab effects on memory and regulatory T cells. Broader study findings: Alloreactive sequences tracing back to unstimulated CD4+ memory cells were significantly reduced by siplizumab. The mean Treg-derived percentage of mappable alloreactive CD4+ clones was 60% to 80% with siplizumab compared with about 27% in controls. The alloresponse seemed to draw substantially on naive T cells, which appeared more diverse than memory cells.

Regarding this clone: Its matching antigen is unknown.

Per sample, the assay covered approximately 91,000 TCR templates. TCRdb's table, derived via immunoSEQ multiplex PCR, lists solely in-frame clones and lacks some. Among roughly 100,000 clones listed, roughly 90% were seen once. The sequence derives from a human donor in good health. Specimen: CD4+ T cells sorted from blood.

CDR3 sequence: CASSEDRTSYGYTF. CDR3 sequence (DNA): TGTGCCAGCAGTGAGGACAGAACATCCTATGGCTACACCTTC. The rearrangement joins TRBV6-6 to TRBJ1-2; D might be TRBD1 (6 bases). In germline, CDR1 is MNHNY, CDR2 SVGAGI (reference sequence). This CDR3 has 14 residues. Between the trimmed V and J ends, which lost 5 bases and 4 bases, there was a span of 14 bases.